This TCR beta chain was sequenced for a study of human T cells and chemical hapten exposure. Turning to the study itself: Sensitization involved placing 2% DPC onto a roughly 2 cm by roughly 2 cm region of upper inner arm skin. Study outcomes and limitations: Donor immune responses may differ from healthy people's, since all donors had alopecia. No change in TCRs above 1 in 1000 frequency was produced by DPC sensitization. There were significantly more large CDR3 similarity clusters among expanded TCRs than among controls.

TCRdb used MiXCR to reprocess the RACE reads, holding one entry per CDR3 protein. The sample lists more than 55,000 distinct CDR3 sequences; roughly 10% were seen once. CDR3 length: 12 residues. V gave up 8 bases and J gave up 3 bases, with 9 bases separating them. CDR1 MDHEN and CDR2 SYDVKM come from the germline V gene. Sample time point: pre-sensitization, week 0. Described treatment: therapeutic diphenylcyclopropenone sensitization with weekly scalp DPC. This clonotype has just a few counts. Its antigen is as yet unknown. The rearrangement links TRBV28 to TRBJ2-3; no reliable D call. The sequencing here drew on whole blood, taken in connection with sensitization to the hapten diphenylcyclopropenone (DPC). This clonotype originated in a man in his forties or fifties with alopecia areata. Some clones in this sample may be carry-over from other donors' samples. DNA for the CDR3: TGTGCCAGCGTAGGGAAAACAGATACGCAGTATTTT. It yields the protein CASVGKTDTQYF.